This T cell receptor (beta chain) was sequenced for a study of graft-versus-host responses after intestinal transplantation. In regard to this clone: The target antigen is unknown.

Method: immunoSEQ multiplex PCR; TCRdb's copy keeps in-frame clones and lacks some. The table lists roughly 110,000 clones, approximately 86% of them singletons. This CDR3 region has 14 residues. In germline, CDR1 is LNHDA, CDR2 SQIVND (reference sequence). V was pared by 7 bases and J by 3 bases, with 13 bases between. This clonotype originated in a human donor who was the organ donor for an intestinal transplant. This material consisted of unstimulated CD4+ T cells sorted from spleen or lymph node cells, taken before transplant. The V and J genes are TRBV19 and TRBJ1-5; D not resolved. CDR3 sequence (DNA): TGTGCCAGTAAGGAATATTTACTCAATCAGCCCCAGCATTTT. Protein product: CASKEYLLNQPQHF.